This is a list of T cell receptor beta chains from one sample in a study of shared clonotypes between healthy human individuals. Measured with immunoSEQ multiplex PCR; TCRdb has only the in-frame clones, and not every one. The sample has more than 400,000 clones, 90% to 96% seen once; the top ten hold under 0.06%. Sequencing used naive CD4+ T cells sorted from blood. Every receptor here comes from a woman in her 30s in good health. Both conserved end residues are part of each CDR3. D genes are given only for firm matches. A row's size may be missing; if present it is once, few, many or a size class.

>TRBJ1-5|TRBD1|NA|TRBV27
TGTGCCAGCAGTACCACGACAGGGGGCAATCAGCCCCAGCATTTT
CASSTTTGGNQPQHF
>TRBJ1-1|NA|NA|TRBV15
TGTGCCACCAGCAGAGATCGGAACACGAACACTGAAGCTTTCTTT
CATSRDRNTNTEAFF
>TRBJ2-7|TRBD1|NA|TRBV7-9
TGTGCCAGCAGCGGGCAGGGGGTGGGCTACGAGCAGTACTTC
CASSGQGVGYEQYF
>TRBJ2-7|TRBD2|NA|TRBV5-1
TGCGCCAGCAGCCCGCAACTAGCGGACTACTACGAGCAGTACTTC
CASSPQLADYYEQYF
>TRBJ1-2|NA|NA|TRBV7-8
TGTGCCAGCAGCCTCTATGGACCGCCAGGGGTCTATGGCTACACCTTC
CASSLYGPPGVYGYTF
>TRBJ1-3|NA|NA|TRBV29-1
TGCAGCGCAAGGACGGACAACTCTGGAAACACCATATATTTT
CSARTDNSGNTIYF
>TRBJ2-7|TRBD2|NA|TRBV2
TGTGCCAGCAGTGGGATTACTAGCGGGAGGGGTTACGAGCAGTACTTC
CASSGITSGRGYEQYF
>TRBJ2-3|TRBD2|NA|TRBV7-8
TGTGCCAGCAGCCGAGGTGGGCTAGCGGGGCCAGATACGCAGTATTTT
CASSRGGLAGPDTQYF
>TRBJ2-2|NA|NA|TRBV28
TGTGCCAGCAGTAGAGGAGGGCGCCACGCCGGGGAGCTGTTTTTT
CASSRGGRHAGELFF
>TRBJ2-7|NA|NA|TRBV7-2
TGTGCCAGCAGCTTAGACTGGGGCTACGAGCAGTACTTC
CASSLDWGYEQYF
>TRBJ1-3|TRBD1|NA|TRBV18
TGTGCCAGCCATCACGGAGGGACAGGGGGCAGTGGAAACACCATATATTTT
CASHHGGTGGSGNTIYF
>TRBJ1-3|NA|once|TRBV7-2
TGTGCCAGCAGGCTTACTGGAAACACCATATATTTT
CASRLTGNTIYF
>TRBJ2-5|NA|NA|TRBV28
TGTGCCAGCAACCGGGGAATGGTCCAAGAGACCCAGTACTTC
CASNRGMVQETQYF